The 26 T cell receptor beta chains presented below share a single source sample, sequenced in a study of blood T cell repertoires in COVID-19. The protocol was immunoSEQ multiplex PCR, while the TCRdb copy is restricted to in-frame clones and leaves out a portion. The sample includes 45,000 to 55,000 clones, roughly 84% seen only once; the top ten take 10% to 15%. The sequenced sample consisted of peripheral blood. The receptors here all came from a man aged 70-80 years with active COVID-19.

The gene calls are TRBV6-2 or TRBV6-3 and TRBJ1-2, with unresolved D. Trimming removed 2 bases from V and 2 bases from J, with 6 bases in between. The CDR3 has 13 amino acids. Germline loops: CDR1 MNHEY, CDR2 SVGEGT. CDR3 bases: TGTGCCAGCAGTTACGAGGGAAACTATGGCTACACCTTC. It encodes CASSYEGNYGYTF.

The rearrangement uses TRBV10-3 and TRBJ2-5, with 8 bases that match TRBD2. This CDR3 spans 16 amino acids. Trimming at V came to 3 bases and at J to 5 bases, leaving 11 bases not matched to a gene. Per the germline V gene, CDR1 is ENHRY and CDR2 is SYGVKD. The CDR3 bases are TGTGCCATCAGTGAACCCGCGGGAGGACAGAGGGAGACCCAGTACTTC. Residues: CAISEPAGGQRETQYF.

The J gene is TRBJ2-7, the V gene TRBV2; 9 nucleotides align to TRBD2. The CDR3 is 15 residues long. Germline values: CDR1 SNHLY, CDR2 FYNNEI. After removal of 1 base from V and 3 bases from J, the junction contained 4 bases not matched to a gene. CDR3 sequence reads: CASSEGVTSGYEQYF. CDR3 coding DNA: TGTGCCAGCAGTGAAGGGGTGACTAGCGGCTACGAGCAGTACTTC.

The CDR3 is CASSQVGFSSTDTQYF. Here the CDR3 DNA reads TGCGCCAGCAGCCAAGTCGGGTTTTCTAGCACAGATACGCAGTATTTT. The chain is built from TRBV4-3 and TRBJ2-3; no firm D call. Between the trimmed V and J ends, which lost 1 base and 0 bases, there was a span of 11 bases. The CDR3 consists of 16 residues. The V gene's germline CDR1 is LGHNA and CDR2 YSLEER.

As DNA, the CDR3 is TGTGCCACCAGTGACTCCTCGGGGGTCGCCCACAATGAGCAGTTCTTC. It is translated as CATSDSSGVAHNEQFF. The rearrangement uses TRBV24-1 and TRBJ2-1, with D tentatively TRBD2 (6 bases). V lost 4 bases to trimming and J lost 5 bases, with 17 bases between them. In germline, CDR1 is KGHDR, CDR2 SFDVKD. The CDR3 spans 16 residues.

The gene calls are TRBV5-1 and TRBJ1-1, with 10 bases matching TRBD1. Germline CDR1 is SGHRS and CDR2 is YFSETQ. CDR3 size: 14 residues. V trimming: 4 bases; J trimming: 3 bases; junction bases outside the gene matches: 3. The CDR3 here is CASSPGTGDTEAFF. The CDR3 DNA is TGCGCCAGCAGCCCTGGGACAGGGGACACTGAAGCTTTCTTT.

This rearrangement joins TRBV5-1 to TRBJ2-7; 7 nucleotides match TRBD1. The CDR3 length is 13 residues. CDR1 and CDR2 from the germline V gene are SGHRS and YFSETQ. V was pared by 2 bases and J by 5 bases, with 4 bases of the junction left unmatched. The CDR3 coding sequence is TGCGCCAGCAGCTTCGGACAGGAGAACGAGCAGTACTTC. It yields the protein CASSFGQENEQYF. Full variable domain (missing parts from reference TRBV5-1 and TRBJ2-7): KAGVTQTPRYLIKTRGQQVTLSCSPISGHRSVSWYQQTPGQGLQFLFEYFSETQRNKGNFPGRFSGRQFSNSRSEMNVSTLELGDSALYLCASSFGQENEQYFGPGTRLTVT.

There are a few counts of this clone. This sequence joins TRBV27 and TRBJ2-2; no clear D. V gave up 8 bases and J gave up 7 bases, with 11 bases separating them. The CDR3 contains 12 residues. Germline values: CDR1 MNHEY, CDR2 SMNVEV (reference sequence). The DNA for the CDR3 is TGTGCCAGCCGACCCGAGGTCGGGGAGCTGTTTTTT. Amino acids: CASRPEVGELFF.

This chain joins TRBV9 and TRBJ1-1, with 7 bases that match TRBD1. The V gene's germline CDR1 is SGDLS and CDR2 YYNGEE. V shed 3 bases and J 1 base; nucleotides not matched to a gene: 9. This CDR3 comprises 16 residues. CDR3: CASSERAGTANTEAFF. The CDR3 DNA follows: TGTGCCAGCAGCGAGAGAGCCGGGACAGCGAACACTGAAGCTTTCTTT. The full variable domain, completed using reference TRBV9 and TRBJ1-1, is DSGVTQTPKHLITATGQRVTLRCSPRSGDLSVYWYQQSLDQGLQFLIQYYNGEERAKGNILERFSAQQFPDLHSELNLSSLELGDSALYFCASSERAGTANTEAFFGQGTRLTVV.

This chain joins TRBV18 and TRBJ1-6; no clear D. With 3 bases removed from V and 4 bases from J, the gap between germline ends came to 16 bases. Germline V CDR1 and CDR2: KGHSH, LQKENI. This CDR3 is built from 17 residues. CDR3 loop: CASSPGPGGYYNSPLHF. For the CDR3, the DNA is TGTGCCAGCTCACCTGGACCGGGAGGCTATTATAATTCACCCCTCCACTTT.

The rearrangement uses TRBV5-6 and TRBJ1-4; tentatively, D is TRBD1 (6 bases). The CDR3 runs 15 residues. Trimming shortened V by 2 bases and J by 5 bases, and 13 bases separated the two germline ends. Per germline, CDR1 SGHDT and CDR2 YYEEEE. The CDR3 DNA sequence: TGTGCCAGCAGCTTCCTGAGCCAGGGGAATGAAAAACTGTTTTTT. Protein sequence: CASSFLSQGNEKLFF.

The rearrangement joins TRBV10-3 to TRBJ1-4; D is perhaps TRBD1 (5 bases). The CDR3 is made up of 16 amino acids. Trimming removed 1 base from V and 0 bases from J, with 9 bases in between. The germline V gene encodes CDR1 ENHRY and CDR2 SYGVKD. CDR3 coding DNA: TGTGCCATCAGTGAGTTCGCGACAGCAACTAATGAAAAACTGTTTTTT. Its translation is CAISEFATATNEKLFF.

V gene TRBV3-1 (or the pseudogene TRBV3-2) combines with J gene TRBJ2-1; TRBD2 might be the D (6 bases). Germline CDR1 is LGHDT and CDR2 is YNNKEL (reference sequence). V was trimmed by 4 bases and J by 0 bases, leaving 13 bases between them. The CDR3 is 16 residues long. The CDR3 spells CASSPFGGSSYNEQFF. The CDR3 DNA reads TGTGCCAGCAGCCCCTTTGGGGGGAGCTCCTACAATGAGCAGTTCTTC.

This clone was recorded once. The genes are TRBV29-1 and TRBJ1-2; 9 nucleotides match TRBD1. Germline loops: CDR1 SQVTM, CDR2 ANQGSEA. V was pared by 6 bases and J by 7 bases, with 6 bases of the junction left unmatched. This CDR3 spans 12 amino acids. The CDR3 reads CSVPQGASGYTF. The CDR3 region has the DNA TGCAGCGTACCACAGGGGGCTAGTGGCTACACCTTC.

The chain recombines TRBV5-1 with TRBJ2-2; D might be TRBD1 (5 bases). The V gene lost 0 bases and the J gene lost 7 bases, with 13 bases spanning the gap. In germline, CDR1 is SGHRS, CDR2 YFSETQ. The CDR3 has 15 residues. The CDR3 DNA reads TGCGCCAGCAGCTTGGAAGGGGCGATTGGCGGGGAGCTGTTTTTT. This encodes CASSLEGAIGGELFF.

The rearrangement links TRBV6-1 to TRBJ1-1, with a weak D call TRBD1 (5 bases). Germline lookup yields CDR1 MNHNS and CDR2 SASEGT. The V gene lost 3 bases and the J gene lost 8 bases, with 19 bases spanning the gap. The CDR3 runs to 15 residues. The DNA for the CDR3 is TGTGCCAGCAGTGATCTCGGCAGGGAGGTTGAGGAAGCTTTCTTT. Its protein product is CASSDLGREVEEAFF.

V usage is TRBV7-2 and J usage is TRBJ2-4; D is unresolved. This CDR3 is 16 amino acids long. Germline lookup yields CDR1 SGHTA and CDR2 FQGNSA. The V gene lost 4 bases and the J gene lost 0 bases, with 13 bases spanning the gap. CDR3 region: CASSSVILLAKNIQYF. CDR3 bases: TGTGCCAGCAGCTCCGTCATTCTACTAGCCAAAAACATTCAGTACTTC.

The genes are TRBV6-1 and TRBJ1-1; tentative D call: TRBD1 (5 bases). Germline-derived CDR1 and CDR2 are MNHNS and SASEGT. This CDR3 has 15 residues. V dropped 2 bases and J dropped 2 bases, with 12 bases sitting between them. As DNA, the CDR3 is TGTGCCAGCAGTGAATCAGGGATAGGAAACACTGAAGCTTTCTTT. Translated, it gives CASSESGIGNTEAFF.

CDR3 amino acids: CASSPLAGGLTDTQYF. The CDR3 region has the DNA TGTGCCAGCAGTCCCCTAGCGGGGGGCCTCACAGATACGCAGTATTTT. The V call is TRBV7-8, the J call TRBJ2-3; 11 positions agree with TRBD2. The CDR3 sequence is 16 residues long. V lost 6 bases to trimming and J lost 2 bases; unmatched junction nucleotides: 7. Germline CDR1 SGHVS, CDR2 FQNEAQ.

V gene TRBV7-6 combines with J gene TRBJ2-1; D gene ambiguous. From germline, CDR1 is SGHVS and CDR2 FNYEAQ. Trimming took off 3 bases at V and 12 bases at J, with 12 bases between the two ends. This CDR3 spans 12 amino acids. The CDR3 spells CASSFERSGQFF. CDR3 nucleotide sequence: TGTGCCAGCAGCTTCGAGCGCTCCGGGCAGTTCTTC.

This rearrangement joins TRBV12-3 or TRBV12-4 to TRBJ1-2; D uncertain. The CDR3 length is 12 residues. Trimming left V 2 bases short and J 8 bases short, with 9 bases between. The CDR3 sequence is CASSLQVGGYTF. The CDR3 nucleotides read TGTGCCAGCAGTTTACAAGTCGGGGGCTACACCTTC.

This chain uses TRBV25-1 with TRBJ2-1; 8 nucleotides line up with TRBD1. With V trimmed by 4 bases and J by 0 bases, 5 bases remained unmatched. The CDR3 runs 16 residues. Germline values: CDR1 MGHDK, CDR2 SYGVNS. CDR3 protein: CASSARTGSSYNEQFF. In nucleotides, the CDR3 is TGTGCCAGCAGTGCTCGGACAGGGAGCTCCTACAATGAGCAGTTCTTC. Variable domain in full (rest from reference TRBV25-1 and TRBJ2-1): EADIYQTPRYLVIGTGKKITLECSQTMGHDKMYWYQQDPGMELHLIHYSYGVNSTEKGDLSSESTVSRIRTEHFPLTLESARPSHTSQYLCASSARTGSSYNEQFFGPGTRLTVL.

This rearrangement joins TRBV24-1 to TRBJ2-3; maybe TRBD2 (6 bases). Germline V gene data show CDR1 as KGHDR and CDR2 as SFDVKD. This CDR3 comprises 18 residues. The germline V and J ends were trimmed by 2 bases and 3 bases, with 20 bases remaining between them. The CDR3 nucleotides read TGTGCCACCAGTGATTCCCTCCCCGGAGGGAAGGCGACAGATACGCAGTATTTT. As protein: CATSDSLPGGKATDTQYF.

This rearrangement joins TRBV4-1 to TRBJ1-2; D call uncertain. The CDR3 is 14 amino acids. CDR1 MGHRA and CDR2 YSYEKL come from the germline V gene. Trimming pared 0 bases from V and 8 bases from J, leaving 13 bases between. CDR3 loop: CASSQDRPGGGYTF. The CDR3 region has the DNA TGCGCCAGCAGCCAAGATAGGCCCGGAGGGGGCTACACCTTC.

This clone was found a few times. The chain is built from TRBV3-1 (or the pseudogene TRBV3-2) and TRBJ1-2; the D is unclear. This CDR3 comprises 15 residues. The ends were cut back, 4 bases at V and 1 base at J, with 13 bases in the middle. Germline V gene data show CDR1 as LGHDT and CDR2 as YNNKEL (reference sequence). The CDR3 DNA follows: TGTGCCAGCAGCCCTTCCTATCGGGGTAACTATGGCTACACCTTC. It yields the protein CASSPSYRGNYGYTF.

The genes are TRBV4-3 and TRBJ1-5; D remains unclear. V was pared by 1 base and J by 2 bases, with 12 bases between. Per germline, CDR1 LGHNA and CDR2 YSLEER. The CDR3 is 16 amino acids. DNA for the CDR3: TGCGCCAGCAGCCAAGTCGTCGGGGTTGGCAATCAGCCCCAGCATTTT. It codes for CASSQVVGVGNQPQHF.